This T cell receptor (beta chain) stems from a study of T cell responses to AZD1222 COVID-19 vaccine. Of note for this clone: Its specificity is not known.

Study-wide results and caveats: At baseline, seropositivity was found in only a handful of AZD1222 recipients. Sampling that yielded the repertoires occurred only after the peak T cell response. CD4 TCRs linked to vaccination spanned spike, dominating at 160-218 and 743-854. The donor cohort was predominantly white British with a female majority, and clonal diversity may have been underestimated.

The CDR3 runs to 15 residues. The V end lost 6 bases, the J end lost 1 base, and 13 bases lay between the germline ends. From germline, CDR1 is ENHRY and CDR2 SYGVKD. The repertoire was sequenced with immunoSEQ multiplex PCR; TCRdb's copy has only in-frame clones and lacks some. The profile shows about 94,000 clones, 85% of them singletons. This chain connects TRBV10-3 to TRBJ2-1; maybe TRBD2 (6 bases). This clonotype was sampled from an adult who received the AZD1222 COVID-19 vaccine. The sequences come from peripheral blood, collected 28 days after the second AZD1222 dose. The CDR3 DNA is TGTGCCATCAGAGCTACGGGAGAGTCCTACAATGAGCAGTTCTTC. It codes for CAIRATGESYNEQFF.